This entry lists 22 T cell receptor beta chains sequenced from one sample in a study of technical replicates of blood from a handful of donors. Measured with immunoSEQ multiplex PCR; TCRdb has only the in-frame clones, and not every one. The data hold 58,000 or so clones, with around 86% observed a single time. Sequenced: PBMCs. The receptors come from a human donor in good health. Some clones in this sample may be carry-over from other donors' samples.

This chain uses TRBV29-1 with TRBJ2-7; 7 bases are shared with TRBD1. Unmatched junction bases numbered 9, after V lost 4 bases and J lost 0 bases. The CDR3 totals 15 residues. From germline, CDR1 is SQVTM and CDR2 ANQGSEA. The CDR3 is CSVGTRQGSSYEQYF. CDR3 DNA: TGCAGCGTTGGGACCAGACAGGGAAGCTCCTACGAGCAGTACTTC.

This chain connects TRBV7-8 to TRBJ1-2; D may be TRBD1 (6 bases). Germline CDR1 reads SGHVS; CDR2 reads FQNEAQ. CDR3 size: 12 residues. Trimming removed 3 bases from V and 10 bases from J, with 12 bases in between. The CDR3 DNA sequence: TGTGCCAGCAGCTTTGGACAGAGACCCTACACCTTC. It yields the protein CASSFGQRPYTF.

J is TRBJ1-2 and V is TRBV18; D not certain. Trimming left V 3 bases short and J 8 bases short, with 10 bases between. CDR1 is KGHSH and CDR2 is LQKENI in the germline V gene. The CDR3 sequence is 12 residues long. CDR3: CASSPDAGGYTF. CDR3 in DNA: TGTGCCAGCTCACCCGATGCGGGGGGCTACACCTTC.

This clone turned up a few times. CDR3 sequence (DNA): TGTGCCAGCAGTGAATCAACAGGGGGGGGGTCCTACGAGCAGTACTTC. It encodes CASSESTGGGSYEQYF. This chain joins TRBV6-1 and TRBJ2-7; perhaps TRBD1 as D (8 bases). Germline V lookup: CDR1 MNHNS, CDR2 SASEGT. The CDR3 has 16 residues. V dropped 2 bases and J dropped 1 base, with 15 bases sitting between them.

The chain is built from TRBV29-1 and TRBJ2-7; 8 nucleotides align to TRBD2. This CDR3 comprises 12 residues. The germline CDR1 and CDR2 sequences are SQVTM and ANQGSEA. V lost 7 bases, J lost 7 bases, and 9 bases stayed unmatched. The CDR3 nucleotides read TGCAGCGCGGGGGGGCCTCCCCCTGAGCAGTACTTC. This sequence encodes CSAGGPPPEQYF.

This rearrangement joins TRBV7-8 to TRBJ1-5; D unresolved. V was shortened by 1 base and J by 4 bases, with 5 bases between the two germline ends. Germline V lookup: CDR1 SGHVS, CDR2 FQNEAQ. This CDR3 contains 13 residues. In DNA, the CDR3 is TGTGCCAGCAGCTTAGTCGAGAATCAGCCCCAGCATTTT. Encoded protein: CASSLVENQPQHF.

In its sample, this clone was seen a few times. The J gene is TRBJ1-1, the V gene TRBV10-1, with a weak D call TRBD1 (5 bases). V dropped 2 bases and J dropped 3 bases, with 16 bases sitting between them. Germline loops: CDR1 WNHNN, CDR2 SYGVQD (reference sequence). CDR3 length: 16 residues. The CDR3 DNA is TGCGCCAGCAGTGAGCGGGGGGAGGGAGAGGACACTGAAGCTTTCTTT. Protein sequence: CASSERGEGEDTEAFF.

V is TRBV5-4 and J is TRBJ1-6; D gene uncertain. Trimming took off 5 bases at V and 0 bases at J, with 15 bases between the two ends. Germline-derived CDR1 and CDR2 are SGHNT and YYREEE (reference sequence). There are 17 residues in the CDR3. This chain's CDR3 is CASRSGGASSYNSPLHF. CDR3 bases: TGTGCCAGCAGGTCCGGCGGAGCTAGCTCCTATAATTCACCCCTCCACTTT.

The V call is TRBV28, the J call TRBJ2-7; weak D call: TRBD2 (6 bases). V gave up 9 bases and J gave up 4 bases, with 22 bases separating them. The germline CDR1 and CDR2 sequences are MDHEN and SYDVKM. The CDR3 spans 15 residues. The CDR3 here is CARGAGRGRSYEQYF. The CDR3 bases are TGTGCCAGAGGGGCCGGGAGAGGGAGGTCGTACGAGCAGTACTTC.

This chain connects TRBV5-8 to TRBJ2-5; 12 bases align to TRBD1. This CDR3 is built from 16 residues. V was pared by 4 bases and J by 5 bases, with 9 bases of the junction left unmatched. The V gene's germline CDR1 is SGHTS and CDR2 YDEGEE. The CDR3 is CASSGRDRGRLETQYF. The DNA of the CDR3 is TGTGCCAGCAGCGGACGGGACAGGGGGCGGTTGGAGACCCAGTACTTC.

The chain has TRBV7-2 and TRBJ2-1; D might be TRBD1 (6 bases). In germline, CDR1 is SGHTA, CDR2 FQGNSA. Trimming shortened V by 3 bases and J by 7 bases, and 13 bases separated the two germline ends. This CDR3 spans 14 amino acids. CDR3 region: CASSFHPQGNEQFF. Here the CDR3 DNA reads TGTGCCAGCAGCTTTCACCCACAGGGAAATGAGCAGTTCTTC.

This chain joins TRBV19 and TRBJ1-6; D remains ambiguous. Germline V CDR1 and CDR2: LNHDA, SQIVND (reference sequence). The CDR3 length is 13 residues. V was clipped by 4 bases and J by 9 bases, with 10 bases between them. CDR3 loop: CASSTERRSPLHF. In DNA form, the CDR3 reads TGTGCCAGTAGTACAGAGAGGCGTTCACCCCTCCACTTT.

The gene calls are TRBV11-2 and TRBJ1-4; D call uncertain. Germline CDR1 and CDR2: SGHAT and FQNNGV. The CDR3 has 14 residues. V was pared by 8 bases and J by 8 bases, with 18 bases between. CDR3 sequence reads: CASRPSWAGEKLFF. CDR3 DNA: TGTGCCAGCCGGCCCTCGTGGGCTGGGGAAAAACTGTTTTTT.

The chain combines TRBV7-6 with TRBJ2-1, with 7 bases matching TRBD2. Germline V gene lookup returns CDR1 SGHVS and CDR2 FNYEAQ. V trimming: 4 bases; J trimming: 6 bases; junction bases outside the gene matches: 9. The CDR3 consists of 15 residues. The CDR3 region is CASSSPSGIGNEQFF. The CDR3 bases are TGTGCCAGCAGCTCCCCCAGCGGGATTGGCAATGAGCAGTTCTTC.

This clone has only a few counts. The rearrangement links TRBV21-1 to TRBJ1-1; the table's D call, TRBD1, has no DNA check behind it. TRBV21-1 is a known pseudogene. This CDR3 is 20 amino acids long. The CDR3 DNA is TGTGCCAGCAGCAAAAGGGGGCCGGGACAGGGGGTGAGAGGGAACACTGAAGCTTTCTTT. As protein: CASSKRGPGQGVRGNTEAFF.

This clone was found once. The rearrangement joins TRBV4-1 to TRBJ1-1, with TRBD1 matching over 12 bases. Germline V lookup: CDR1 MGHRA, CDR2 YSYEKL. CDR3 length: 16 residues. V gave up 1 base and J gave up 11 bases; unmatched junction bases: 11. The CDR3: CASSQGGGQGALGAFF. Here the CDR3 DNA reads TGCGCCAGCAGCCAAGGCGGGGGACAGGGGGCTTTGGGGGCTTTCTTT.

The chain joins TRBV18 to TRBJ2-3, with 9 bases matching TRBD2. The length of the CDR3 is 14 residues. V lost 4 bases to trimming and J lost 3 bases; unmatched junction nucleotides: 2. Germline CDR1 and CDR2: KGHSH and LQKENI. The CDR3 DNA reads as TGTGCCAGCTCACTGCTAGCGGGGACAGATACGCAGTATTTT. Amino acids: CASSLLAGTDTQYF.

The rearrangement uses TRBV19 and TRBJ2-2; 8 bases are a match to TRBD2. The CDR3 is made up of 17 amino acids. CDR1 and CDR2 from the germline V gene are LNHDA and SQIVND (reference sequence). Trimming took 3 bases from V and 7 from J; bases not matched to a gene: 13. The CDR3 protein is CASSISSGGRSIGELFF. The CDR3, as DNA: TGTGCCAGTAGTATCTCATCCGGCGGGAGGAGTATCGGGGAGCTGTTTTTT.

The V call is TRBV6-1, the J call TRBJ1-6, with TRBD1 identical over 7 bases. Losses at the gene ends were 5 bases for V and 10 bases for J; bases not matched to a gene: 5. This CDR3 has 13 residues. The V gene's germline CDR1 is MNHNS and CDR2 SASEGT. The chain's CDR3 is CASSFDRVSPLHF. CDR3 DNA: TGTGCCAGCAGTTTTGACAGGGTCTCACCCCTCCACTTT.

The chain combines TRBV4-3 with TRBJ1-1, with D possibly TRBD1 on 5 matching bases. This CDR3 comprises 14 residues. Germline V CDR1 and CDR2: LGHNA, YSLEER. Trimming cost V 0 bases and J 4 bases, with 9 bases left between them. The CDR3: CASSQDFGGTEAFF. The DNA for the CDR3 is TGCGCCAGCAGCCAAGATTTCGGGGGCACTGAAGCTTTCTTT.

This chain connects TRBV30 to TRBJ2-4; possibly TRBD2 for D (6 bases). The CDR3 covers 13 residues. Germline values: CDR1 GTSNPN, CDR2 SVGIG (reference sequence). The germline V and J ends were trimmed by 2 bases and 5 bases, with 10 bases remaining between them. The DNA for the CDR3 is TGTGCCTGGAGTCTCGGGGGACAAAACATTCAGTACTTC. Protein product: CAWSLGGQNIQYF.

V usage is TRBV4-2 and J usage is TRBJ2-5; TRBD2 aligns across 8 bases. The V segment lost 1 base and the J segment 5 bases; nucleotides outside the gene matches: 9. From germline, CDR1 is LGHNA and CDR2 YNFKEQ. This CDR3 spans 16 amino acids. The DNA of the CDR3 is TGTGCCAGCAGCCAAGGGGCGGCGGGAGGATGGGAGACCCAGTACTTC. Translation: CASSQGAAGGWETQYF.